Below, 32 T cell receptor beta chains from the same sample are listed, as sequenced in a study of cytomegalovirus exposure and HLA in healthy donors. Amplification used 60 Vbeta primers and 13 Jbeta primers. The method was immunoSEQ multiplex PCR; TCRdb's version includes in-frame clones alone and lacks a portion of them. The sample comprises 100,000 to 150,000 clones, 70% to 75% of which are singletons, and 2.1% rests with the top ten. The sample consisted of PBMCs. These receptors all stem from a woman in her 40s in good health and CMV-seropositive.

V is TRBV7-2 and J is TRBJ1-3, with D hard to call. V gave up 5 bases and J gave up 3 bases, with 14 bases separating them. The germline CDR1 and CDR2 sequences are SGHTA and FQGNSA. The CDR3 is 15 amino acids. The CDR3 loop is CASSPPGLRGNTIYF. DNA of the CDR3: TGTGCCAGCAGCCCCCCCGGACTCCGTGGAAACACCATATATTTT. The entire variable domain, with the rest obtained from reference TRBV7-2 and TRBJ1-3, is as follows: GAGVSQSPSNKVTEKGKDVELRCDPISGHTALYWYRQSLGQGLEFLIYFQGNSAPDKSGLPSDRFSAERTGGSVSTLTIQRTQQEDSAVYLCASSPPGLRGNTIYFGEGSWLTVV.

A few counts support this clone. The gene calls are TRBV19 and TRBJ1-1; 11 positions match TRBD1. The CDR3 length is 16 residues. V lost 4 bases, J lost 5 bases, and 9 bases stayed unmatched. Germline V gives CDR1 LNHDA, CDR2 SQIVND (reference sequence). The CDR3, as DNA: TGTGCCAGTAGTAGTGGGACAGGGGGAACAAAAACTGAAGCTTTCTTT. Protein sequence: CASSSGTGGTKTEAFF.

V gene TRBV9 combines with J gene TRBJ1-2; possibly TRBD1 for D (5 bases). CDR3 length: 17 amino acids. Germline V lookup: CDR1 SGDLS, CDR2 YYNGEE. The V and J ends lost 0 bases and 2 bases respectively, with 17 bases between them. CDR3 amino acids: CASSVATATVRNYGYTF. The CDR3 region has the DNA TGTGCCAGCAGCGTAGCTACCGCGACAGTAAGAAACTATGGCTACACCTTC.

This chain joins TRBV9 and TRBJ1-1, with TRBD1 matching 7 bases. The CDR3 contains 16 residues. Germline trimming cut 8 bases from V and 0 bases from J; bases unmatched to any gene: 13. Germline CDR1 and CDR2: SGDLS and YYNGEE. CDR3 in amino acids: CASTRGQYFMNTEAFF. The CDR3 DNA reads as TGTGCCAGTACGAGGGGACAGTACTTTATGAACACTGAAGCTTTCTTT.

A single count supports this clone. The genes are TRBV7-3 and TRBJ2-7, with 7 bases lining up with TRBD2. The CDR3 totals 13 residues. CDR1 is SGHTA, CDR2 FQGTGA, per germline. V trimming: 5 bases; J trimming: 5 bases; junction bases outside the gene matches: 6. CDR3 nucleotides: TGTGCCAGCAGCGACAGACTAGCTGACGAGCAGTACTTC. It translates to CASSDRLADEQYF.

CDR3 sequence reads: CASSRDSADPYGYTF. For the CDR3, the DNA is TGTGCCAGCTCCAGGGATAGTGCAGATCCCTATGGCTACACCTTC. This chain links TRBV18 with TRBJ1-2, with a tentative D call TRBD1 (5 bases). The CDR3 runs 15 residues. V was cut by 6 bases and J by 4 bases, with 18 bases left in between. Per germline, CDR1 KGHSH and CDR2 LQKENI.

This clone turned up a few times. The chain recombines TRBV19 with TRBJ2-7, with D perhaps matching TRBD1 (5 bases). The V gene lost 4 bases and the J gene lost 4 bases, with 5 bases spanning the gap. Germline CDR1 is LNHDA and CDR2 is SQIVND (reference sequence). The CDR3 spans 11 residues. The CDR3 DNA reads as TGTGCCAGTAGTACAGGGTACGAGCAGTACTTC. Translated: CASSTGYEQYF.

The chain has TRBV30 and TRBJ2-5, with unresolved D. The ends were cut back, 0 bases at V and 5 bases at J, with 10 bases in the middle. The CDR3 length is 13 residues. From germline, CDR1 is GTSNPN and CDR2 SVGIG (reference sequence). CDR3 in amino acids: CAWSVRQTETQYF. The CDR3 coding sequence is TGTGCCTGGAGTGTACGGCAGACTGAGACCCAGTACTTC.

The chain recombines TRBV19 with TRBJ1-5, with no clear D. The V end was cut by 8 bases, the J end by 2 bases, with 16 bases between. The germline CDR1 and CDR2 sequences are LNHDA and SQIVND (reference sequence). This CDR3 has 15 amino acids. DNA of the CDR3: TGTGCCAGTGCAGCAGGTGCGGGCGGCAATCAGCCCCAGCATTTT. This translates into CASAAGAGGNQPQHF.

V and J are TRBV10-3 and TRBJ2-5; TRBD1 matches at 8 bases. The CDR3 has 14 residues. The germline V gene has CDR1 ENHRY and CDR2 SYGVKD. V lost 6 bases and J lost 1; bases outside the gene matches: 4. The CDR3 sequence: CAIRGTGTQETQYF. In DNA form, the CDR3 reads TGTGCCATCAGAGGGACAGGCACCCAAGAGACCCAGTACTTC.

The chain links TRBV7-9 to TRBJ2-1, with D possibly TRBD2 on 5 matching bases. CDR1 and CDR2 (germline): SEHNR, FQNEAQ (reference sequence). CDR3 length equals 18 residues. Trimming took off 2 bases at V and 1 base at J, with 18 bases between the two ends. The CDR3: CASSLSERGSGSYNEQFF. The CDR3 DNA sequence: TGTGCCAGCAGCTTATCCGAACGCGGCAGCGGATCCTACAATGAGCAGTTCTTC.

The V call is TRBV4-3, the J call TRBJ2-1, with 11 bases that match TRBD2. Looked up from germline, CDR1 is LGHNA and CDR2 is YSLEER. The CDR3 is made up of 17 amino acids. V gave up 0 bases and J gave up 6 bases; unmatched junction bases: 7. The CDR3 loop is CASSQDYTSGSLNEQFF. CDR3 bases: TGCGCCAGCAGCCAAGATTATACTAGCGGGAGTCTCAATGAGCAGTTCTTC.

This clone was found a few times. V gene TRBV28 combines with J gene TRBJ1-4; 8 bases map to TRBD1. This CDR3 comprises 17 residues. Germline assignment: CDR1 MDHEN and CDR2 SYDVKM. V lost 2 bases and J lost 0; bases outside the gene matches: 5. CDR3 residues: CASSLETGVSTNEKLFF. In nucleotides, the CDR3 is TGTGCCAGCAGTTTAGAGACAGGGGTCTCAACTAATGAAAAACTGTTTTTT.

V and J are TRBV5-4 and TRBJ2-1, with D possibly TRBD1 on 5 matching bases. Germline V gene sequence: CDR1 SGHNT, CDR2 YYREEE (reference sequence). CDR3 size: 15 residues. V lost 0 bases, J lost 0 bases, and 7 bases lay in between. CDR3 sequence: CASSLGQSSYNEQFF. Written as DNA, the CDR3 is TGTGCCAGCAGCTTGGGACAGAGCTCCTACAATGAGCAGTTCTTC.

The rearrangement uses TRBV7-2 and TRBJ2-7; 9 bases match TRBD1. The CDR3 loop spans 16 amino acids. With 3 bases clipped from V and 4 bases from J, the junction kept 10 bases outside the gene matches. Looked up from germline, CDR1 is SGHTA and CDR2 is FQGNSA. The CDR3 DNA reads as TGTGCCAGCAGCTTTCGCACCGGGGACAGGGTTTACGAGCAGTACTTC. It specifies CASSFRTGDRVYEQYF.

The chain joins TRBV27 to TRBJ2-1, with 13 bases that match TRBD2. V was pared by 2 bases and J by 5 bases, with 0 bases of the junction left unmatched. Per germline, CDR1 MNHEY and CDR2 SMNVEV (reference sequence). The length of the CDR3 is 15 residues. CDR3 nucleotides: TGTGCCAGCAGTTTAGGGACTAGCGGGAACAATGAGCAGTTCTTC. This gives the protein CASSLGTSGNNEQFF.

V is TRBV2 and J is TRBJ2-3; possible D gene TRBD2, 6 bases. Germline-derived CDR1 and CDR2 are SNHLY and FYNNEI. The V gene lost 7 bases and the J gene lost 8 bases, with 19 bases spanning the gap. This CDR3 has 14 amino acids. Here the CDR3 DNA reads TGTGCCAGCACCCAGTCAACTAGCTCGGGTACGCAGTATTTT. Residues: CASTQSTSSGTQYF.

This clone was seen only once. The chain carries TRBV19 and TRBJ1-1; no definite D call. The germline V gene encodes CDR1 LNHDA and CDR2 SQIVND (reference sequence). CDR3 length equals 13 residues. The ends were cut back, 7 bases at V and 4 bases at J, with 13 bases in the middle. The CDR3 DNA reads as TGTGCCAGTACGAGGTTTTTCGGCACTGAAGCTTTCTTT. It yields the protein CASTRFFGTEAFF.

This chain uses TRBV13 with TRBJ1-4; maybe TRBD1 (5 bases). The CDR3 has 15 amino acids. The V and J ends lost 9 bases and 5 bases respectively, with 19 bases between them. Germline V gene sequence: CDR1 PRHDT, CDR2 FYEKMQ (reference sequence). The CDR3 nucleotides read TGTGCCAGTGGCGTCCGAGACAGACAAAATGAAAAACTGTTTTTT. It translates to CASGVRDRQNEKLFF.

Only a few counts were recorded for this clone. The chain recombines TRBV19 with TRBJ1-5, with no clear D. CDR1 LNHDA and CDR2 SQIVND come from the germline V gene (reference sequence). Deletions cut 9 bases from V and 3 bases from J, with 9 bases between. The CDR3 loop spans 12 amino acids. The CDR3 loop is CASNRDNQPQHF. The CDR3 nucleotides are TGTGCCAGCAACCGGGACAATCAGCCCCAGCATTTT.

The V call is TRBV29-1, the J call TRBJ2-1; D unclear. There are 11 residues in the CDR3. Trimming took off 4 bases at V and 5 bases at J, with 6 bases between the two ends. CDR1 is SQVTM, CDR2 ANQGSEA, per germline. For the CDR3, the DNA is TGCAGCGTTGGGCAGGACAATGAGCAGTTCTTC. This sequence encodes CSVGQDNEQFF.

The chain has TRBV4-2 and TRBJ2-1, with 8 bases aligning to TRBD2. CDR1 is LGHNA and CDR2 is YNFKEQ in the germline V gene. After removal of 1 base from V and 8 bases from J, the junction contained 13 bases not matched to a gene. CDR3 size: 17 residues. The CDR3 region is CASSQGPLAEDPHEQFF. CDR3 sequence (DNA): TGTGCCAGCAGCCAAGGCCCACTAGCGGAGGACCCCCATGAGCAGTTCTTC.

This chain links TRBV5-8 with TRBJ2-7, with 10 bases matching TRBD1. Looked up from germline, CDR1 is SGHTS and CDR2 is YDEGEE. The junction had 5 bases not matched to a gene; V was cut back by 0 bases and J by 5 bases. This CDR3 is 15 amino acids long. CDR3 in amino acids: CASSLGDRGRDEQYF. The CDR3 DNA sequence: TGTGCCAGCAGCTTGGGAGACAGGGGGCGGGACGAGCAGTACTTC.

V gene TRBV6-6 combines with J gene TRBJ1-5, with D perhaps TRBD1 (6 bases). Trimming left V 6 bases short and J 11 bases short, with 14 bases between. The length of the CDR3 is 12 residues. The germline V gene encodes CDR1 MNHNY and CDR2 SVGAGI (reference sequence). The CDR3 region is CASRDTGRSQHF. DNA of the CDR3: TGTGCCAGCAGAGATACAGGGCGGTCCCAGCATTTT.

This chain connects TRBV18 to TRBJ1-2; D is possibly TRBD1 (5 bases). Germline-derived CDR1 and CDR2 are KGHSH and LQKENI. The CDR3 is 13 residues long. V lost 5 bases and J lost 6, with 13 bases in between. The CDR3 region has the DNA TGTGCCAGCTCAAAAGGGGCGGCCGATGGCTACACCTTC. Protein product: CASSKGAADGYTF.

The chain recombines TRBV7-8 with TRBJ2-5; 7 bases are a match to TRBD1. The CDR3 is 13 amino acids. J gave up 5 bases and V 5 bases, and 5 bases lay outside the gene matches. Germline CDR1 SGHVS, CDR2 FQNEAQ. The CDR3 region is CASSPGGSETQYF. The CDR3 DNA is TGTGCCAGCAGCCCAGGGGGAAGCGAGACCCAGTACTTC.

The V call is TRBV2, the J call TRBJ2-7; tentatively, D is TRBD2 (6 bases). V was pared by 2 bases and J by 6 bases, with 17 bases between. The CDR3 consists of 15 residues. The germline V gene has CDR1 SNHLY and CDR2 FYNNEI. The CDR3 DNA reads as TGTGCCAGCAGTGAATATAATGTTCGGGGAGGCGAGCAGTACTTC. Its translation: CASSEYNVRGGEQYF.

This CDR3 reads CASRPRTGSSYEQYF. CDR3 coding DNA: TGTGCCAGCAGGCCACGGACAGGGAGCTCCTACGAGCAGTACTTC. The chain employs TRBV6-6 and TRBJ2-7; 8 nucleotides agree with TRBD1. J was trimmed by 0 bases and V by 6 bases; bases with no gene match: 7. This CDR3 is 15 amino acids long. Germline V gene data show CDR1 as MNHNY and CDR2 as SVGAGI (reference sequence).

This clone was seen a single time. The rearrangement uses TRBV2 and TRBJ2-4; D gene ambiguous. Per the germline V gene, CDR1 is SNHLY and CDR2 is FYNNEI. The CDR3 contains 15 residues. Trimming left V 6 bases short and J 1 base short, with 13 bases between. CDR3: CASRSDEVAKNIQYF. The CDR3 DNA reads TGTGCCAGCAGAAGTGATGAGGTGGCCAAAAACATTCAGTACTTC.

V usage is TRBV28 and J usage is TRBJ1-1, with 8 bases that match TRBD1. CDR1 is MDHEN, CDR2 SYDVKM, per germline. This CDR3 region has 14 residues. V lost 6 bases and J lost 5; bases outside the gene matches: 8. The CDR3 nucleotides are TGTGCCAGCAGGCCGGGACAGGCTTATACTGAAGCTTTCTTT. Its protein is CASRPGQAYTEAFF.

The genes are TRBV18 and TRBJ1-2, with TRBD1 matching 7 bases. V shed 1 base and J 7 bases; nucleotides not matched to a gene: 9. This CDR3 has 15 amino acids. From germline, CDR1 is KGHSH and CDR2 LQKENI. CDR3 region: CASSPRARGPGGYTF. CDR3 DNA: TGTGCCAGCTCACCACGGGCAAGGGGGCCGGGTGGCTACACCTTC.

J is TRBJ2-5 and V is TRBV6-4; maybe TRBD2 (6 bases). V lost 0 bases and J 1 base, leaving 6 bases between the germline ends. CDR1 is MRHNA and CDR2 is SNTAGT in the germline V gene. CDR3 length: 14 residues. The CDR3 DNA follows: TGTGCCAGCAGTGACTCGGGGGGCCAAGAGACCCAGTACTTC. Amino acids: CASSDSGGQETQYF.